This TCR beta chain appears in the sequencing data of a study of T cell repertoires in cytomegalovirus infection. Study information: Epitope selection comprised recently identified HLA-C-restricted CMV epitopes and well-studied HLA-B-restricted CMV epitopes. Evidence of both CMV infection and a matching HLA type came from public TCR beta signatures.

The CDR3 runs to 17 residues. V lost 7 bases, J lost 4 bases, and 23 bases lay in between. Looked up from germline, CDR1 is SGHNT and CDR2 is YENEEA. Regarding the study as a whole: There were carriers of CMV plus the relevant HLA, and cumulative public TCR beta family frequency identified them. The study found HLA-C-restricted CMV-specific TCR beta clonotypes dominating the ex vivo response.

The sample holds a few counts of this clonotype. What it binds is unknown. TCRdb called the reads again in MiXCR, with one record for every CDR3 protein. The sample records approximately 270,000 distinct CDR3 sequences, under 25% being singletons. The chain carries TRBV11-3 and TRBJ1-3, with TRBD1 as a possible D gene (6 bases). The TCR sequence derives from a human donor in good health (CMV status not recorded). Some clones in this sample may be carry-over from other donors' samples. The material sequenced was cultured PBMCs, taken from culture after CMV antigen stimulation. The CDR3 protein is CASTSTPGHSSGNTIYF. The CDR3 DNA reads TGTGCCAGCACCAGTACACCGGGACACTCTAGCGGAAACACCATATATTTT.